Each of the 12 T cell receptor beta chains below was sequenced from the same sample in a study of shared clonotypes between healthy human individuals. The protocol was immunoSEQ multiplex PCR, while the TCRdb copy is restricted to in-frame clones and leaves out a portion. The sample lists some 1,400,000 clones; around 97% were seen once. The sequenced material came from naive CD4+ T cells sorted from blood. As for subset: CD45RA+ positively selected. The origin of the receptors is a man younger than 40 in good health.

The CDR3 nucleotides are TGTGCCAGTAGTATGCGAGGCCTAGCGGGAGTTCAAACCGGGGAGCTGTTTTTT. It codes for CASSMRGLAGVQTGELFF. The chain carries TRBV19 and TRBJ2-2; 10 nucleotides match TRBD2. The CDR3 is 18 amino acids. With 3 bases clipped from V and 5 bases from J, the junction kept 12 bases outside the gene matches. Germline-derived CDR1 and CDR2 are LNHDA and SQIVND (reference sequence).

This chain joins TRBV27 and TRBJ2-7; D possibly corresponds to TRBD2 (7 bases). The CDR3 totals 14 residues. In germline, CDR1 is MNHEY, CDR2 SMNVEV (reference sequence). Trimming stripped 6 bases from V and 7 bases from J, with 19 bases between. The CDR3 nucleotides are TGTGCCAGCAGCTTCGCGGAGGGGGGGGGTGAGCAGTACTTC. Translated, it gives CASSFAEGGGEQYF.

The V and J genes are TRBV6-1 and TRBJ1-2; weak D call: TRBD1 (6 bases). CDR1 is MNHNS and CDR2 is SASEGT in the germline V gene. The CDR3 extends over 14 amino acids. V was shortened by 4 bases and J by 4 bases, with 13 bases between the two germline ends. The CDR3 sequence: CASSAEGGSYGYTF. The DNA of the CDR3 is TGTGCCAGCAGTGCGGAAGGGGGAAGCTATGGCTACACCTTC.

This chain connects TRBV5-6 to TRBJ1-2, with D perhaps TRBD1 (5 bases). This CDR3 has 17 amino acids. Trimming removed 4 bases at V and 0 bases at J, with 19 bases between. Germline lookup yields CDR1 SGHDT and CDR2 YYEEEE. The CDR3 DNA follows: TGTGCCAGCAGCCCACTTCGATCGGGGGGAGCTAACTATGGCTACACCTTC. It translates to CASSPLRSGGANYGYTF.

This chain connects TRBV19 to TRBJ1-2; a weak D match, TRBD1 (6 bases). Looked up from germline, CDR1 is LNHDA and CDR2 is SQIVND (reference sequence). The CDR3 runs to 13 residues. V was shortened by 4 bases and J by 4 bases, with 10 bases between the two germline ends. CDR3 sequence reads: CASSKQGAYGYTF. CDR3 DNA sequence: TGTGCCAGTAGTAAACAGGGCGCCTATGGCTACACCTTC.

The gene calls are TRBV5-1 and TRBJ2-4; 14 nucleotides match TRBD2. In germline, CDR1 is SGHRS, CDR2 YFSETQ. V shed 0 bases, J shed 7 bases, and the junction held 3 bases outside the gene matches. This CDR3 is built from 16 residues. The CDR3 reads CASSLGGLAGGNIQYF. The CDR3 DNA is TGCGCCAGCAGCTTGGGTGGACTAGCGGGAGGTAACATTCAGTACTTC. The full variable domain, in which reference TRBV5-1 and TRBJ2-4 provide the parts outside the CDR3, is KAGVTQTPRYLIKTRGQQVTLSCSPISGHRSVSWYQQTPGQGLQFLFEYFSETQRNKGNFPGRFSGRQFSNSRSEMNVSTLELGDSALYLCASSLGGLAGGNIQYFGAGTRLSVL.

The V and J genes are TRBV11-3 and TRBJ1-2; D is undetermined. Germline loops: CDR1 SGHNT, CDR2 YENEEA. This CDR3 has 16 amino acids. The ends were cut back, 2 bases at V and 2 bases at J, with 15 bases in the middle. The CDR3 DNA follows: TGTGCCAGCAGCTTACTGCGAGGCGTCTGGAACTATGGCTACACCTTC. It codes for CASSLLRGVWNYGYTF.

This chain links TRBV15 with TRBJ1-2, with TRBD1 matching 7 bases. Germline V lookup: CDR1 LNHNV, CDR2 YYDKDF (reference sequence). J was trimmed by 2 bases and V by 2 bases; bases with no gene match: 8. The CDR3 length is 16 residues. DNA of the CDR3: TGTGCCACCAGCAGAAAAGGCGGGACAGCGAACTATGGCTACACCTTC. It translates to CATSRKGGTANYGYTF.

The gene calls are TRBV19 and TRBJ2-7; D perhaps matches TRBD1 (5 bases). The V gene's germline CDR1 is LNHDA and CDR2 SQIVND (reference sequence). Trimming removed 4 bases at V and 0 bases at J, with 13 bases between. The CDR3 runs to 15 residues. The CDR3 DNA sequence: TGTGCCAGTAGTACGACAGTTAGCCGCTCCTACGAGCAGTACTTC. Its protein is CASSTTVSRSYEQYF.

The chain employs TRBV2 and TRBJ1-1; 8 bases are shared with TRBD1. Germline V gives CDR1 SNHLY, CDR2 FYNNEI. The ends lost 8 bases at V and 1 base at J; junction bases unmatched: 6. This CDR3 is 14 amino acids long. The CDR3 sequence: CASPSTGANTEAFF. CDR3 DNA sequence: TGTGCCAGCCCCTCGACAGGGGCGAACACTGAAGCTTTCTTT.

V is TRBV4-2 and J is TRBJ2-7, with 8 bases aligning to TRBD1. The germline V gene has CDR1 LGHNA and CDR2 YNFKEQ. This CDR3 comprises 15 residues. The ends lost 0 bases at V and 2 bases at J; junction bases unmatched: 3. CDR3 loop: CASSQDWDRTYEQYF. The CDR3 DNA is TGTGCCAGCAGCCAAGATTGGGACAGGACCTACGAGCAGTACTTC.

In the case of this clone: No conserved phenylalanine or tryptophan ends this CDR3, so it is likely a read error. Because the CDR3's place on the DNA is in doubt, the DNA is left out and the CDR3 is given as listed by TCRdb. The genes are TRBV7-7 and TRBJ2-3; TRBD2, as called in the table, went unchecked against the DNA. Termini included, the CDR3 measures 13 amino acids. Per germline, CDR1 SSHAT and CDR2 FNYEAQ (reference sequence). CDR3 sequence reads: CASSATGQIGLAI.